A selection of T cell receptor beta chains follows, all from one sample in a study of blood T cell repertoires in COVID-19. Libraries were prepared by immunoSEQ multiplex PCR; TCRdb keeps only in-frame clonotypes and omits some of them. Among some 200,000 clones listed, roughly nine tenths were seen once. Material: peripheral blood. These receptors were obtained from a woman aged 65 to 85 with acute or convalescent COVID-19. Each CDR3 is given without its conserved first and last residue.

>TRBV28
ASSQDRGRVYGYT
>TRBV28
ASSLVGQGYYEQY
>TRBV7-6
ASSPLGGNTEAF
>TRBV24-1
ATSDSGELGTQY
>TRBV19
ASSTRQGSSYNSPLH
>TRBV28
ATQRGRGAGANVLT
>TRBV5-8
ASSFSPPNTGELF
>TRBV5-4
ASSLAGTGVMGGYT
>TRBV3-1/TRBV3-2
ASSQVLQLHGELF
>TRBV7-8
ASSLVSDRGYGYT
>TRBV11-2
ASSRADRRGFYGYT
>TRBV6-6
ASIKGGLTEAF
>TRBV7-2
ASSRTSGGGRNEQF
>TRBV3-1/TRBV3-2
ASQTGTLNQPQH
>TRBV3-1/TRBV3-2
ASSQGTGGYQETQY
>TRBV6-5
ASSRTGNNSPLH
>TRBV11-2
ASSLLLGGSHYNEQF
>TRBV11-2
ASSLRRGRTDTQY
>TRBV6-2/TRBV6-3
ASSHSGTGGLNEQF
>TRBV18
ASSPLKGRVANSPLH
>TRBV10-2
ASSESAAGGLNIQY
>TRBV7-2
ASSQRTGGAKTQY
>TRBV5-1
ASSLGTTNYGYT
>TRBV6-5
ASNNPGLATEQY
>TRBV7-2
ASSFRAGGTEAF
>TRBV2
ASLRGYGEKLF
>TRBV7-6
ASSYQGDVRERYT
>TRBV19
ASSIEGQLPYNEQF
>TRBV5-1
ASSAIAGGGETQY
>TRBV4-1
ASSQGTGVRDEQY
>TRBV5-1
ASSLESRGSDIQY
>TRBV5-1
ASSDLQGLGMGAF
>TRBV19
ASSMSGLGEKLF
>TRBV23-1
ASSQKDRDAHQPQH
>TRBV7-2
ASSLNLAGGADTQY
>TRBV5-4
ASSQGQLPNEKLF
>TRBV18
ASSPDRTGSMF
>TRBV28
ASRPFLLAGVRRTGELF
>TRBV6-5
ASSYSKQGVQPQH
>TRBV2
ASSTQQGASGYT
>TRBV19
ASSLGFSNEKLF